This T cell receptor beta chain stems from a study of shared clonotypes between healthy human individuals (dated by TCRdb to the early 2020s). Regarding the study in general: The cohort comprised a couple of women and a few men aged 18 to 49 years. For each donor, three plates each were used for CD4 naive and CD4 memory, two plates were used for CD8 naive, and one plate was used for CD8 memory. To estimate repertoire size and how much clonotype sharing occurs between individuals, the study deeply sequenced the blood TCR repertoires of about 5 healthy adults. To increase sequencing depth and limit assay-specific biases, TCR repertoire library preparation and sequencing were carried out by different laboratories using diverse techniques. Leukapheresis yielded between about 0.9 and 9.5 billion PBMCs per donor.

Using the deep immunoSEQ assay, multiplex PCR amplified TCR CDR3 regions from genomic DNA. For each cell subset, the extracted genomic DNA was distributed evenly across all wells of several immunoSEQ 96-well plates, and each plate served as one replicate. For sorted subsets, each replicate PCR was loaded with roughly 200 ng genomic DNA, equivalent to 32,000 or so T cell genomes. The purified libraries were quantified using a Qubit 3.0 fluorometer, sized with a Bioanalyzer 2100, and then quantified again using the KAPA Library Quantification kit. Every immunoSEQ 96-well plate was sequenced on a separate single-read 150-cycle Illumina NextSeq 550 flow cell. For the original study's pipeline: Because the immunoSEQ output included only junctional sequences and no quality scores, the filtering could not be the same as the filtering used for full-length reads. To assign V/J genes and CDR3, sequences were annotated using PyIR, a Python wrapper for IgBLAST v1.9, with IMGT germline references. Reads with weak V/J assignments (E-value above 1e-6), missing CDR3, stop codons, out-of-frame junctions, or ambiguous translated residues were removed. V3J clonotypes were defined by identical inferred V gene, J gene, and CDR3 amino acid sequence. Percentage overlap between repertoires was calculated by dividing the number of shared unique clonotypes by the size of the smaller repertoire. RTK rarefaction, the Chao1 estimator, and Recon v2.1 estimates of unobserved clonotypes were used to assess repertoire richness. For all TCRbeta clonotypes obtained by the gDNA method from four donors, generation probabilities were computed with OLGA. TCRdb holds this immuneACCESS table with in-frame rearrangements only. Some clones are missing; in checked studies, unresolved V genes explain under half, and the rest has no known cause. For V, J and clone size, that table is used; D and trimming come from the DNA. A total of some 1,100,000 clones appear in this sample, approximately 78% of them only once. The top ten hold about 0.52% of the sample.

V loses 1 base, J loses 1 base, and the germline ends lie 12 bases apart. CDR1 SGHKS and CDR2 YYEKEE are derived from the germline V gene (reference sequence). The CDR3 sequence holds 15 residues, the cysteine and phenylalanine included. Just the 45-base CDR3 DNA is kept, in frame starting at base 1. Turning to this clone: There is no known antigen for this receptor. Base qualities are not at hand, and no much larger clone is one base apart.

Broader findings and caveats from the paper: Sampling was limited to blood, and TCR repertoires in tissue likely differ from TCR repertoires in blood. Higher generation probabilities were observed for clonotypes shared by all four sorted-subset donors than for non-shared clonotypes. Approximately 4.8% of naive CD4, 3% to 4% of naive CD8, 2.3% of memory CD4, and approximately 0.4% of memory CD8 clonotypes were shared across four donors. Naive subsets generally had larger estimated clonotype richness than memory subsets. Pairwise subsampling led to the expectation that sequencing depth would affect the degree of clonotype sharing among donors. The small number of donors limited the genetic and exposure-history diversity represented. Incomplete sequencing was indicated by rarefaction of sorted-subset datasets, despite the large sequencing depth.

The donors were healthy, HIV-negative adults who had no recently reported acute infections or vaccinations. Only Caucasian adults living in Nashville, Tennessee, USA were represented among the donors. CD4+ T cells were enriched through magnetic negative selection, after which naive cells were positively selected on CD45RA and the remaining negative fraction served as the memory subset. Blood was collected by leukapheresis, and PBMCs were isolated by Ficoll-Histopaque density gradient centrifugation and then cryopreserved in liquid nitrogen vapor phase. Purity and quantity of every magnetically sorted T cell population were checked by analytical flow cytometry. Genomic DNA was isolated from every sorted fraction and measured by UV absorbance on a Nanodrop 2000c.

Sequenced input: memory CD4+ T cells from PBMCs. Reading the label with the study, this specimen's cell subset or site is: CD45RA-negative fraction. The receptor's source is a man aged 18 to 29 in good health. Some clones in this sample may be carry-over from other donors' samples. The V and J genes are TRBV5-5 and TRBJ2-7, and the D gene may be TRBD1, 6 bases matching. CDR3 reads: CASSLISGVSYEQYF. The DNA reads TGTGCCAGCAGCTTGATTTCAGGGGTGTCCTACGAGCAGTACTTC.